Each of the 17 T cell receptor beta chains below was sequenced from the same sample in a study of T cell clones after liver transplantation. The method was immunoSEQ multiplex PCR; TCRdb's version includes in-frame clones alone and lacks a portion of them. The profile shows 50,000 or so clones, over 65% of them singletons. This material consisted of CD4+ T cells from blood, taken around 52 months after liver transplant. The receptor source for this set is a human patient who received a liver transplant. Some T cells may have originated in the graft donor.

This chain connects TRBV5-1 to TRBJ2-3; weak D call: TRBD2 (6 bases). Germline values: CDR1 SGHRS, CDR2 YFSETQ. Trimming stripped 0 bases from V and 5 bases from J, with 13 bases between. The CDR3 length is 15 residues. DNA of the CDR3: TGCGCCAGCAGCTTGGGTGGAACGGAGGGAGATACGCAGTATTTT. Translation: CASSLGGTEGDTQYF.

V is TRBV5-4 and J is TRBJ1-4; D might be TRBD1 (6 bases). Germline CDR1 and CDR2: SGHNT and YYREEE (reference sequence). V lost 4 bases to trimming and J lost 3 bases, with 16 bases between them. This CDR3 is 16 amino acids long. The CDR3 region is CASSPDSPGANEKLFF. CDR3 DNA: TGTGCCAGCAGCCCTGATTCGCCAGGGGCTAATGAAAAACTGTTTTTT.

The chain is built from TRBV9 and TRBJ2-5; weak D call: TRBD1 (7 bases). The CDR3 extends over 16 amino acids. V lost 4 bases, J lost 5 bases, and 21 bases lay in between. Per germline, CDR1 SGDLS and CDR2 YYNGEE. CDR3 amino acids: CASSLTQGGVDETQYF. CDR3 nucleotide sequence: TGTGCCAGCAGCCTTACCCAGGGGGGTGTGGACGAGACCCAGTACTTC.

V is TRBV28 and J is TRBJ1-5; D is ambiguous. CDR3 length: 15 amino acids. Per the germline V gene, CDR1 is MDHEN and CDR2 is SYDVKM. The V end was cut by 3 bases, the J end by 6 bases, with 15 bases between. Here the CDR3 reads CASSLRSPVSQPQHF. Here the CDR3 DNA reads TGTGCCAGCAGTTTGCGGTCCCCTGTAAGTCAGCCCCAGCATTTT.

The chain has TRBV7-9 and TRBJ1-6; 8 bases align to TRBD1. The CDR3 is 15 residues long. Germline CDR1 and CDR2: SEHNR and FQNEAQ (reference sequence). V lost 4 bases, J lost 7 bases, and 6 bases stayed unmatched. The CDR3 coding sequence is TGTGCCAGCAGCTCACAGGACAGGGTCAATTCACCCCTCCACTTT. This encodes CASSSQDRVNSPLHF.

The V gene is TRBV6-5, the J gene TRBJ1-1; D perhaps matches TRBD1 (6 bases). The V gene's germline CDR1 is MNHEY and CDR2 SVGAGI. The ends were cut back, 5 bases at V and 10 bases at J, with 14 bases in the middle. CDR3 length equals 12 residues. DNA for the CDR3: TGTGCCAGCAGTACCCAGGGGATCAGAGCTTTCTTT. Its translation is CASSTQGIRAFF.

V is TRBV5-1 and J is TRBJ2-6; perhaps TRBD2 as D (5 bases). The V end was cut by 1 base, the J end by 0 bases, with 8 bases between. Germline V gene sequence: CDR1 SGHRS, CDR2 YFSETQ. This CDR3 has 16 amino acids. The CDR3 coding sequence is TGCGCCAGCAGCTTGAAGCGGAGCTCTGGGGCCAACGTCCTGACTTTC. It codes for CASSLKRSSGANVLTF.

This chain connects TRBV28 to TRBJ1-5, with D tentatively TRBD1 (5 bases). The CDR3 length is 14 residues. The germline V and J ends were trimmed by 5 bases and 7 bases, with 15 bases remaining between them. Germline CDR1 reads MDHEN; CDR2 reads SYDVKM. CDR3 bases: TGTGCCAGCAGTCCGGGCGGGGGGGACCAGCCCCAGCATTTT. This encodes CASSPGGGDQPQHF.

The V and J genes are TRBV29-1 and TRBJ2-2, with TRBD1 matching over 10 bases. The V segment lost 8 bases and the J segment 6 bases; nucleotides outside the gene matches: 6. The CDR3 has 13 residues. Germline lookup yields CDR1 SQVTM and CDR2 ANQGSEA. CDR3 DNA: TGCAGCTATCGGGACAGGGGAGCCGGGGAGCTGTTTTTT. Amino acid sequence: CSYRDRGAGELFF.

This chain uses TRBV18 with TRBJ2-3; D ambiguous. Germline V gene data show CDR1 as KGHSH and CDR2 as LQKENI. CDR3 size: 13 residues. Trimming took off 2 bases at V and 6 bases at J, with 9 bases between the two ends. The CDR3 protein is CASSPMGVDTQYF. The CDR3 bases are TGTGCCAGCTCACCAATGGGCGTGGATACGCAGTATTTT.

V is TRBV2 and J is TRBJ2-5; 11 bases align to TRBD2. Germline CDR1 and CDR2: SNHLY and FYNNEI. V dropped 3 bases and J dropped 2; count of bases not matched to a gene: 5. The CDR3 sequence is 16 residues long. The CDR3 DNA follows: TGTGCCAGCAGTGATTCGACTAGCGGGGCTCAAGAGACCCAGTACTTC. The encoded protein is CASSDSTSGAQETQYF. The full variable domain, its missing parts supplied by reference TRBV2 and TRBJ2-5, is EPEVTQTPSHQVTQMGQEVILRCVPISNHLYFYWYRQILGQKVEFLVSFYNNEISEKSEIFDDQFSVERPDGSNFTLKIRSTKLEDSAMYFCASSDSTSGAQETQYFGPGTRLLVL.

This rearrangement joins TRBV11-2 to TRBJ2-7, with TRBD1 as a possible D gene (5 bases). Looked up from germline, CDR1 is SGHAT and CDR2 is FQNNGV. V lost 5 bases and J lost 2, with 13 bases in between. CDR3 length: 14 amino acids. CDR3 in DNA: TGTGCCAGCAGCCCCACCCAGGGCCCCTACGAGCAGTACTTC. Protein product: CASSPTQGPYEQYF.

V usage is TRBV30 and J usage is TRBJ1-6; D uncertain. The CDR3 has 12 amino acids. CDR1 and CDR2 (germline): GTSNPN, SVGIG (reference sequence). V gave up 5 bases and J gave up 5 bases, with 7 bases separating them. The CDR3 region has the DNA TGTGCCTGGGGCAGAGATAATTCACCCCTCCACTTT. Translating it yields CAWGRDNSPLHF. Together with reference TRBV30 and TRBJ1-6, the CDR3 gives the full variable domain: SQTIHQWPATLVQPVGSPLSLECTVEGTSNPNLYWYRQAAGRGLQLLFYSVGIGQISSEVPQNLSASRPQDRQFILSSKKLLLSDSGFYLCAWGRDNSPLHFGNGTRLTVT.

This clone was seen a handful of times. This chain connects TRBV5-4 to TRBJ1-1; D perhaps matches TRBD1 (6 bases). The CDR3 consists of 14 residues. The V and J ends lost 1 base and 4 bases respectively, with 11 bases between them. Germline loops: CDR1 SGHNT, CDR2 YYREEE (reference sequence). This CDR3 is CASSLQQGSTEAFF. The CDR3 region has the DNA TGTGCCAGCAGCTTGCAACAGGGAAGCACTGAAGCTTTCTTT.

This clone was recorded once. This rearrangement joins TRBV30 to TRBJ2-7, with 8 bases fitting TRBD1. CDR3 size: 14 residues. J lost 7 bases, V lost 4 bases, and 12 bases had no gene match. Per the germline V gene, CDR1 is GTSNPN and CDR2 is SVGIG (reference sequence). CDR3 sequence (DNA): TGTGCCTGGATCCGGACAGGGTTAAGGGGGGAGCAGTACTTC. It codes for CAWIRTGLRGEQYF.

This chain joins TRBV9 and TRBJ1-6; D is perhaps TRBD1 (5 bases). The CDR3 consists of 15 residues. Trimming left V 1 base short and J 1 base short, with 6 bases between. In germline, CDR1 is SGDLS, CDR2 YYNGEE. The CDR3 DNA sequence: TGTGCCAGCAGCGTACAGGGATCCTATAATTCACCCCTCCACTTT. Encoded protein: CASSVQGSYNSPLHF.

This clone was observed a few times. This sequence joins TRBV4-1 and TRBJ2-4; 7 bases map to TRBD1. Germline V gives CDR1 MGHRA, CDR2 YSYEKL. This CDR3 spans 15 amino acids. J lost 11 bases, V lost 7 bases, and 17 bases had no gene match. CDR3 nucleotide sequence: TGCGCCAGCAAAGGGGTAGGGGGCAAAGGTGGCCTTCAGTACTTC. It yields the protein CASKGVGGKGGLQYF.